This T cell receptor beta chain appears in the sequencing data of a study of control samples from healthy donors and cancer patients. Germline CDR1 SGHRS, CDR2 YFSETQ. J was trimmed by 3 bases and V by 6 bases; bases with no gene match: 12. The length of the CDR3 is 16 residues. This table comes from immunoSEQ multiplex PCR, and its TCRdb copy is limited to in-frame clones, with some not included. This sample has over 85,000 clones; around 89% occur once, and the top ten carry 3.7%. The material sequenced was PBMCs. The TCR originated in a woman aged 55-70 years with lung cancer. The chain couples TRBV5-1 to TRBJ2-3, with 8 bases aligning to TRBD2. This CDR3 reads CASTGGGLAVTDTQYF. The CDR3 nucleotides read TGCGCCAGCACCGGCGGGGGGCTAGCGGTGACAGATACGCAGTATTTT.